The 17 T cell receptor beta chains presented below share a single source sample, sequenced in a study of T cell clonality in common variable immunodeficiency (dated by TCRdb to 2015 to 2017). Overall study outcomes, separate from this receptor: CVID TCRbeta sequences were reported to have fewer deletions and N-nucleotide insertions and to lack highly modified clones with 13 or more V deletions.

The library relied on the immunoSEQ multiplex PCR assay. The immuneACCESS repertoire file appears here via TCRdb, limited to in-frame rearrangements. These files lack a portion of the clones; in checked studies, under half of the deficit traces to unresolved V genes, and the cause of the others is not known. The table puts more than 30,000 clones in this sample, none counted just once. The leading ten clones occupy 5% to 5.5% of the sample. No cognate antigen is known for these TCRs. Material for sequencing was peripheral blood mononuclear cells. The source of these receptors is a human donor with common variable immunodeficiency.

About this clone itself: Read coverage stops 3 residues before the CDR3 terminus; the germline J gene supplies the remainder. The rearrangement links TRBV30 to TRBJ1-5, with 12 bases lining up with TRBD1. This CDR3 has 15 residues. The germline V gene encodes CDR1 GTSNPN and CDR2 SVGIG (reference sequence). Germline trimming cut 1 base from V and 5 bases from J; bases unmatched to any gene: 3. CDR3 protein: CAWSGGTGGHQPQHF. The part of the CDR3 DNA that was read is TGTGCCTGGAGTGGCGGGACAGGGGGCCATCAGCCC.

In its sample, this clone was seen a few times. Coverage ceases 3 residues before the CDR3 finishes, and the germline J gene fills in the end. V is TRBV20-1 and J is TRBJ2-7; TRBD2 matches 7 bases. J was trimmed by 2 bases and V by 5 bases; bases with no gene match: 6. The germline gives CDR1 DFQATT, CDR2 SNEGSKA (reference sequence). This CDR3 has 13 residues. The CDR3 protein is CSAETGTTYEQYF. The CDR3 DNA, read in part, is TGCAGTGCTGAGACCGGGACTACCTACGAG.

By sample fraction, this clone is medium-sized. Read data end 3 residues before the CDR3 end; the end is taken from the germline J gene. The V gene is TRBV4-2, the J gene TRBJ2-1; 13 bases align to TRBD2. Per germline, CDR1 LGHNA and CDR2 YNFKEQ. The CDR3 sequence is 20 residues long. The V and J ends lost 2 bases and 0 bases, in that order; junction bases with no gene match: 10. The CDR3 region is CASSQSGLAGAPSSYNEQFF. Incomplete CDR3 DNA: TGTGCCAGCAGCCAATCAGGACTAGCGGGGGCGCCGAGCTCCTACAATGAG.

There are a few counts of this clone. The CDR3 goes on 3 residues after the read ends, and that part is filled in from the germline J gene. The chain employs TRBV2 and TRBJ2-5; tentatively, D is TRBD2 (5 bases). Trimming removed 6 bases at V and 2 bases at J, with 13 bases between. Germline V gene sequence: CDR1 SNHLY, CDR2 FYNNEI. The length of the CDR3 is 14 residues. CDR3 sequence reads: CASRKASGQETQYF. The covered CDR3 bases are TGTGCCAGCAGGAAGGCCAGCGGACAAGAGACC.

This clone was counted between two and nine times. The read ends 3 residues early relative to the CDR3; the germline J gene fills the gap. The chain uses TRBV5-1 and TRBJ2-7, with a tentative D call TRBD1 (5 bases). The length of the CDR3 is 17 residues. Trimming took off 2 bases at V and 0 bases at J, with 18 bases between the two ends. Germline values: CDR1 SGHRS, CDR2 YFSETQ. The chain's CDR3 is CASSLGLSSGISYEQYF. The part of the CDR3 DNA that was read is TGCGCCAGCAGCTTAGGCCTGTCGTCAGGGATCTCCTACGAG.

This clone was observed a few times. The CDR3 region is CASNLDRGNEKLFF. The sequenced part of the CDR3 DNA is TGTGCCAGTAATCTAGACCGGGGGAATGAAAAA. The genes are TRBV19 and TRBJ1-4, with D tentatively TRBD1 (5 bases). The read ends 3 residues before the CDR3 terminus; that terminus is restored from the germline J gene. This CDR3 spans 14 amino acids. Germline values: CDR1 LNHDA, CDR2 SQIVND (reference sequence). The V end lost 7 bases, the J end lost 5 bases, and 14 bases lay between the germline ends.

As for this clone: The read finishes 3 residues shy of the CDR3 end, and the germline J gene is used to complete it. J is TRBJ1-5 and V is TRBV20-1, with 9 positions matching TRBD1. The CDR3 has 14 amino acids. Trimming removed 5 bases from V and 4 bases from J; junction bases left unmatched: 6. Germline CDR1 DFQATT, CDR2 SNEGSKA (reference sequence). The CDR3 loop is CSAVLTGGNQPQHF. The sequenced CDR3 bases are TGCAGTGCTGTCCTGACAGGGGGAAATCAGCCC.

As to this clone: The read ends 3 residues shy of where the CDR3 ends; the end is completed using the germline J gene. The J gene is TRBJ2-5, the V gene TRBV5-6; D is undetermined. Germline V gene sequence: CDR1 SGHDT, CDR2 YYEEEE. V lost 1 base and J 3 bases, leaving 10 bases between the germline ends. There are 14 residues in the CDR3. The sequenced CDR3 bases are TGTGCCAGCAGCTTGTCCCAACGCGAAGAGACC. Encoded protein: CASSLSQREET. The entire CDR3 is CASSLSQREETQYF.

With respect to this clone: The read halts 3 residues ahead of the CDR3 end, with the missing end drawn from the germline J gene. The V and J genes are TRBV18 and TRBJ1-2, with a tentative D call TRBD1 (6 bases). Germline values: CDR1 KGHSH, CDR2 LQKENI. V was pared by 6 bases and J by 0 bases, with 11 bases between. CDR3 length: 14 residues. CDR3 amino acids: CASSPQGTNYGYTF. CDR3 bases read: TGTGCCAGCTCCCCGCAGGGGACTAACTATGGC.

About this clone itself: The observed sequence ends 3 residues before the CDR3 terminus, with the missing tail filled in from the germline J gene. The chain has TRBV6-1 and TRBJ1-5, with a tentative D call TRBD1 (6 bases). Germline V gene sequence: CDR1 MNHNS, CDR2 SASEGT. V lost 2 bases and J lost 1, with 9 bases in between. The CDR3 runs to 15 residues. This CDR3 is CASSESRGSNQPQHF. The sequenced CDR3 bases are TGTGCCAGCAGTGAATCCAGGGGAAGCAATCAGCCC.

About this clone: Sequencing ends 3 residues short of the CDR3 end; the germline J gene provides the rest. The chain recombines TRBV10-2 with TRBJ2-1; 10 positions match TRBD2. Per germline, CDR1 WSHSY and CDR2 SAAADI. J gave up 9 bases and V 8 bases, and 7 bases lay outside the gene matches. The CDR3 loop spans 13 amino acids. The CDR3 reads CASVAGGSGEQFF. Incomplete CDR3 DNA: TGCGCCAGCGTAGCGGGGGGTAGCGGTGAG.

This clone was detected many times. The CDR3 end is not reached by the read, which stops 3 residues before it; the germline J gene fills it in. This chain uses TRBV6-2 or TRBV6-3 with TRBJ2-7, with D possibly matching TRBD2 (5 bases). Trimming took off 7 bases at V and 6 bases at J, with 16 bases between the two ends. This CDR3 is 13 amino acids long. Germline V gene data show CDR1 as MNHEY and CDR2 as SVGEGT. The CDR3 bases that were read are TGTGCCAGCAAGAGTGCGCGGGTTCGCGAG. Protein: CASKSARVRE. The full-length CDR3 reads as CASKSARVREQYF.

Remarks on this clone: The read falls 3 residues short of the CDR3 end, and the missing part is taken from the germline J gene. This chain links TRBV18 with TRBJ1-2; tentative D call: TRBD1 (5 bases). V was pared by 4 bases and J by 0 bases, with 12 bases between. This CDR3 contains 15 residues. CDR1 KGHSH and CDR2 LQKENI come from the germline V gene. The part of the CDR3 DNA that was read is TGTGCCAGCTCACGGACAACTTCAACTAACTATGGC. Its translation: CASSRTTSTNYG. The entire CDR3 protein is CASSRTTSTNYGYTF. The entire variable domain, with the rest obtained from reference TRBV18 and TRBJ1-2, is as follows: NAGVMQNPRHLVRRRGQEARLRCSPMKGHSHVYWYRQLPEEGLKFMVYLQKENIIDESGMPKERFSAEFPKEGPSILRIQQVVRGDSAAYFCASSRTTSTNYGYTFGSGTRLTVV.

This clone was picked up a small number of times. Read coverage stops 3 residues before the CDR3 terminus; the germline J gene supplies the remainder. V and J are TRBV5-5 and TRBJ2-7, with D perhaps TRBD2 (5 bases). V was pared by 0 bases and J by 6 bases, with 7 bases between. The CDR3 totals 12 residues. Germline-derived CDR1 and CDR2 are SGHKS and YYEKEE (reference sequence). The CDR3: CASSLGGFEQYF. The sequenced part of the CDR3 DNA is TGTGCCAGCAGCTTGGGAGGGTTCGAG.

This clone was seen a handful of times. The sequenced fragment ends 3 residues before the CDR3 boundary, so the rest is inferred from the germline J gene. The gene calls are TRBV30 and TRBJ2-7; the D gene is possibly TRBD2 (5 bases). Germline CDR1 reads GTSNPN; CDR2 reads SVGIG (reference sequence). Trimming stripped 0 bases from V and 4 bases from J, with 13 bases between. There are 14 residues in the CDR3. Incomplete CDR3 DNA: TGTGCCTGGAGTGTAACTGGTGCGGGTTACGAG. Its protein product is CAWSVTGAGYE. From start to end, the CDR3 is CAWSVTGAGYEQYF. The variable domain in full, with the rest retrieved from reference TRBV30 and TRBJ2-7, is SQTIHQWPATLVQPVGSPLSLECTVEGTSNPNLYWYRQAAGRGLQLLFYSVGIGQISSEVPQNLSASRPQDRQFILSSKKLLLSDSGFYLCAWSVTGAGYEQYFGPGTRLTVT.

In the case of this clone: The missing CDR3 end, 3 residues past where the read stops, is filled in from the germline J gene. The chain employs TRBV19 and TRBJ1-5, with D perhaps matching TRBD1 (5 bases). This CDR3 has 15 residues. Germline V gives CDR1 LNHDA, CDR2 SQIVND (reference sequence). V dropped 7 bases and J dropped 5 bases, with 18 bases sitting between them. This CDR3 is CASTYRDSPYQPQHF. The DNA read from the CDR3 is TGTGCCAGTACTTACCGGGACTCACCTTATCAGCCC.

This clone showed up just a few times. The read gets to within 3 residues of the CDR3 end, and the germline J gene fills in the rest. The chain uses TRBV2 and TRBJ2-7, with D perhaps TRBD1 (5 bases). Trimming took off 3 bases at V and 1 base at J, with 10 bases between the two ends. There are 14 residues in the CDR3. Germline V CDR1 and CDR2: SNHLY, FYNNEI. The CDR3 region is CASSEDTYSYEQYF. CDR3 bases read: TGTGCCAGCAGTGAGGACACTTATTCCTACGAG.